This T cell receptor (beta chain) emerged from a study of blood T cell repertoires in COVID-19. Germline V gene lookup returns CDR1 MDHEN and CDR2 SYDVKM. After removal of 6 bases from V and 4 bases from J, the junction contained 11 bases not matched to a gene. The CDR3 spans 17 residues. TCRdb keeps only in-frame clones here, not all; method: immunoSEQ multiplex PCR. The sample holds around 170,000 clones, around 74% seen once. The rearrangement joins TRBV28 to TRBJ2-5; 13 bases are shared with TRBD2. Input material: peripheral blood. The clonotype originates from a woman over 75 with acute or convalescent COVID-19. The CDR3 DNA reads TGTGCCAGCAGCCACGGACTAGCGGGAGATCCTGGAGAGACCCAGTACTTC. It specifies CASSHGLAGDPGETQYF. Variable domain in full (rest from reference TRBV28 and TRBJ2-5): DVKVTQSSRYLVKRTGEKVFLECVQDMDHENMFWYRQDPGLGLRLIYFSYDVKMKEKGDIPEGYSVSREKKERFSLILESASTNQTSMYLCASSHGLAGDPGETQYFGPGTRLLVL.